What follows are 27 T cell receptor beta chains derived from one specimen sequenced in a study of Ad26.COV2.S vaccination and SARS-CoV-2 variants. Treatment denoted: roughly 18 received Ad26.COV2.S at low or high dose, single or two shots; five or six received placebo; per-sample allocation not given. Collection of samples fell on day 63 after the first vaccine or placebo injection. TCRdb's table, derived via immunoSEQ multiplex PCR, lists solely in-frame clones and lacks some. The sample yields roughly 350,000 clones, 80% to 90% seen once. The sample was peripheral blood, taken in a trial of Ad26.COV2.S vaccine versus placebo. The receptors come from a person between 18 and 60 years old who received the Ad26.COV2.S COVID-19 vaccine or a placebo.

A single count supports this clone. The J gene is TRBJ1-1, the V gene TRBV7-9; D is undetermined. Germline V gene sequence: CDR1 SEHNR, CDR2 FQNEAQ (reference sequence). The CDR3 length is 10 residues. The V gene lost 2 bases and the J gene lost 6 bases, with 1 base spanning the gap. CDR3 region: CASSLSEAFF. CDR3 nucleotide sequence: TGTGCCAGCAGCTTATCTGAAGCTTTCTTT.

The rearrangement uses TRBV4-1 and TRBJ2-3, with TRBD2 as a possible D gene (5 bases). The CDR3 runs to 17 residues. Trimming removed 0 bases at V and 5 bases at J, with 18 bases between. Germline values: CDR1 MGHRA, CDR2 YSYEKL. The CDR3: CASSQDGSGRRIDTQYF. The CDR3 nucleotides read TGCGCCAGCAGCCAAGATGGGAGCGGTCGAAGGATAGATACGCAGTATTTT.

V usage is TRBV9 and J usage is TRBJ2-2; perhaps TRBD1 as D (5 bases). The CDR3 covers 15 residues. Trimming left V 0 bases short and J 5 bases short, with 11 bases between. CDR1 is SGDLS, CDR2 YYNGEE, per germline. CDR3 region: CASSVGAGRTGELFF. The DNA of the CDR3 is TGTGCCAGCAGCGTAGGGGCAGGGCGAACCGGGGAGCTGTTTTTT.

Only one count was recorded for this clone. This chain uses TRBV19 with TRBJ1-1, with TRBD1 matching 7 bases. Germline CDR1 and CDR2: LNHDA and SQIVND (reference sequence). After removal of 6 bases from V and 3 bases from J, the junction contained 7 bases not matched to a gene. The CDR3 has 14 amino acids. The CDR3: CASSQQGQDTEAFF. CDR3 DNA sequence: TGTGCCAGTAGCCAACAGGGGCAGGACACTGAAGCTTTCTTT.

The chain combines TRBV4-3 with TRBJ2-7; a weak D match, TRBD2 (6 bases). The CDR3 covers 15 residues. Trimming shortened V by 0 bases and J by 1 base, and 10 bases separated the two germline ends. Germline CDR1 and CDR2: LGHNA and YSLEER. The CDR3 loop reads CASSQEGRGSYEQYF. Written as DNA, the CDR3 is TGCGCCAGCAGCCAAGAGGGTCGGGGGTCCTACGAGCAGTACTTC.

This clone appeared once. The V call is TRBV3-1 (or the pseudogene TRBV3-2), the J call TRBJ1-1; D is unclear. This CDR3 is 13 amino acids long. V lost 1 base to trimming and J lost 6 bases, with 9 bases between them. Germline-derived CDR1 and CDR2 are LGHDT and YNNKEL (reference sequence). This chain's CDR3 is CASSQGKSAEAFF. CDR3 in DNA: TGTGCCAGCAGCCAAGGGAAAAGCGCTGAAGCTTTCTTT.

In DNA, the CDR3 is TGTGCCAGCAGCCCCGGGGTAGCGGGAGCAGAGACCCAGTACTTC. The encoded protein is CASSPGVAGAETQYF. The chain has TRBV6-2 or TRBV6-3 and TRBJ2-5; TRBD2 agrees at 9 bases. Germline CDR1 MNHEY, CDR2 SVGEGT. The length of the CDR3 is 15 residues. V lost 6 bases, J lost 4 bases, and 9 bases stayed unmatched.

This chain joins TRBV6-1 and TRBJ1-5; D uncertain. Germline CDR1 MNHNS, CDR2 SASEGT. V was shortened by 1 base and J by 4 bases, with 11 bases between the two germline ends. There are 15 residues in the CDR3. The CDR3 is CASSEELGGNQPQHF. The CDR3 region has the DNA TGTGCCAGCAGTGAAGAGTTGGGTGGAAATCAGCCCCAGCATTTT.

V and J are TRBV3-1 (or the pseudogene TRBV3-2) and TRBJ2-4; D is uncertain. V shed 1 base and J shed 1 base, with 8 bases lying between them. The length of the CDR3 is 15 residues. Germline V CDR1 and CDR2: LGHDT, YNNKEL (reference sequence). The CDR3 region is CASSQGALAKNIQYF. CDR3 DNA sequence: TGTGCCAGCAGCCAAGGGGCTCTGGCCAAAAACATTCAGTACTTC.

This clone was detected once. The rearrangement uses TRBV24-1 and TRBJ2-1, with 13 bases that match TRBD2. CDR3 length equals 15 residues. V lost 5 bases and J lost 9; bases outside the gene matches: 6. CDR1 and CDR2 from the germline V gene are KGHDR and SFDVKD. The CDR3 region has the DNA TGTGCCACCAGTGGGACTAGCGGGAGTCAAGCTGAGCAGTTCTTC. Translated: CATSGTSGSQAEQFF.

The rearrangement links TRBV19 to TRBJ2-1; 8 positions agree with TRBD2. The CDR3 contains 19 residues. Germline values: CDR1 LNHDA, CDR2 SQIVND (reference sequence). J gave up 4 bases and V 0 bases, and 14 bases lay outside the gene matches. CDR3 amino acids: CASSIDAGVTSGSYNEQFF. CDR3 nucleotide sequence: TGTGCCAGTAGTATAGATGCAGGGGTCACTAGCGGTTCTTACAATGAGCAGTTCTTC. Filled out from reference TRBV19 and TRBJ2-1, the complete variable domain reads DGGITQSPKYLFRKEGQNVTLSCEQNLNHDAMYWYRQDPGQGLRLIYYSQIVNDFQKGDIAEGYSVSREKKESFPLTVTSAQKNPTAFYLCASSIDAGVTSGSYNEQFFGPGTRLTVL.

The rearrangement uses TRBV12-3 or TRBV12-4 and TRBJ1-1; D call uncertain. This CDR3 spans 12 amino acids. V dropped 2 bases and J dropped 6 bases, with 7 bases sitting between them. CDR3: CASSLLGPEAFF. The CDR3 DNA reads as TGTGCCAGCAGTTTACTAGGCCCTGAAGCTTTCTTT.

The chain employs TRBV6-2 or TRBV6-3 and TRBJ2-1; TRBD2 is a possible D gene (7 bases). This CDR3 comprises 15 residues. Between the trimmed V and J ends, which lost 0 bases and 11 bases, there was a span of 17 bases. CDR1 is MNHEY and CDR2 is SVGEGT in the germline V gene. CDR3 amino acids: CASSYSTGGGGQQFF. The DNA for the CDR3 is TGTGCCAGCAGTTACTCGACAGGTGGGGGGGGCCAGCAGTTCTTC.

This chain connects TRBV30 to TRBJ1-5; D is perhaps TRBD1 (6 bases). Germline-derived CDR1 and CDR2 are GTSNPN and SVGIG (reference sequence). V lost 2 bases and J lost 3, with 11 bases in between. This CDR3 has 14 amino acids. CDR3 sequence: CAWSQGHVNQPQHF. In DNA form, the CDR3 reads TGTGCCTGGAGTCAGGGACACGTCAATCAGCCCCAGCATTTT.

The rearrangement uses TRBV27 and TRBJ2-4, with D maybe TRBD1 (5 bases). The V and J ends lost 0 bases and 3 bases respectively, with 15 bases between them. The CDR3 is 17 residues long. CDR1 and CDR2 from the germline V gene are MNHEY and SMNVEV (reference sequence). CDR3 amino acids: CASSLSSGALGKNIQYF. CDR3 DNA sequence: TGTGCCAGCAGTTTATCGAGTGGGGCCTTGGGCAAAAACATTCAGTACTTC.

This clone was observed a single time. The chain uses TRBV28 and TRBJ1-4; the match to TRBD1 covers 10 bases. CDR1 is MDHEN, CDR2 SYDVKM, per germline. V lost 7 bases, J lost 5 bases, and 4 bases stayed unmatched. This CDR3 is 14 amino acids long. The CDR3 bases are TGTGCCAGCACCGGGACAGGGGCCAATGAAAAACTGTTTTTT. It specifies CASTGTGANEKLFF.

The chain is built from TRBV6-6 and TRBJ1-6; no firm D call. V lost 4 bases, J lost 2 bases, and 3 bases lay in between. CDR3 length equals 13 residues. CDR1 and CDR2 from the germline V gene are MNHNY and SVGAGI (reference sequence). CDR3: CASSSPYNSPLHF. The DNA of the CDR3 is TGTGCCAGCAGTTCCCCCTATAATTCACCCCTCCACTTT.

This clone was recorded once. CDR3 nucleotides: TGTGCCAGTAGTATAGGGACAGAAAGAGAGACCCAGTACTTC. This gives the protein CASSIGTERETQYF. The chain is built from TRBV19 and TRBJ2-5; D is possibly TRBD1 (6 bases). Germline V gives CDR1 LNHDA, CDR2 SQIVND (reference sequence). The CDR3 is 14 amino acids. V lost 1 base and J 4 bases, leaving 10 bases between the germline ends.

The chain joins TRBV9 to TRBJ2-1, with TRBD1 matching 8 bases. The germline CDR1 and CDR2 sequences are SGDLS and YYNGEE. V was clipped by 2 bases and J by 8 bases; unmatched bases: 9. The CDR3 runs 15 residues. The CDR3 DNA follows: TGTGCCAGCAGCGTCGACGACAGGGGTAACTATGAGCAGTTCTTC. Protein sequence: CASSVDDRGNYEQFF.

Concerning this clone itself: Germline is not matched at one junction end, which may reflect a read error. The rearrangement links TRBV11-2 to TRBJ1-1; D is unresolved. The CDR3 runs 13 residues. Germline CDR1 and CDR2: SGHAT and FQNNGV. CDR3 bases: TGTGTCAGCAGCTTGGCACCGAACACTGAAGCTTTCTTT. As protein: CVSSLAPNTEAFF.

The chain employs TRBV5-4 and TRBJ2-3, with 11 bases that match TRBD2. The CDR3 sequence is 19 residues long. Germline lookup yields CDR1 SGHNT and CDR2 YYREEE (reference sequence). The ends lost 1 base at V and 4 bases at J; junction bases unmatched: 14. CDR3 nucleotide sequence: TGTGCCAGCAGCTTGAGGAGGAGTAGCGGGGGGGTGTGGGCAGATACGCAGTATTTT. Its translation: CASSLRRSSGGVWADTQYF.

The rearrangement joins TRBV5-1 to TRBJ2-1; 8 bases are shared with TRBD2. This CDR3 has 16 residues. V lost 4 bases and J lost 3; bases outside the gene matches: 9. Germline CDR1 reads SGHRS; CDR2 reads YFSETQ. The CDR3 sequence: CASSRARGAYYNEQFF. CDR3 coding DNA: TGCGCCAGCAGCCGGGCGCGGGGGGCCTACTACAATGAGCAGTTCTTC.

The V call is TRBV7-9, the J call TRBJ2-2, with D tentatively TRBD2 (5 bases). The germline V gene has CDR1 SEHNR and CDR2 FQNEAQ (reference sequence). V was trimmed by 2 bases and J by 0 bases, leaving 7 bases between them. CDR3 length: 15 amino acids. In DNA, the CDR3 is TGTGCCAGCAGCTTATTTAGCGCGAACACCGGGGAGCTGTTTTTT. This gives the protein CASSLFSANTGELFF.

V usage is TRBV7-9 and J usage is TRBJ2-7; 9 nucleotides agree with TRBD1. J lost 2 bases, V lost 4 bases, and 6 bases had no gene match. CDR3 length: 15 residues. Looked up from germline, CDR1 is SEHNR and CDR2 is FQNEAQ (reference sequence). CDR3 nucleotide sequence: TGTGCCAGCAGCTCCGGGACAGGGAGGCCCTACGAGCAGTACTTC. Translating gives CASSSGTGRPYEQYF.

This chain links TRBV10-3 with TRBJ2-2, with TRBD1 identical over 8 bases. V lost 5 bases, J lost 0 bases, and 2 bases stayed unmatched. This CDR3 is 15 amino acids long. Germline V gene data show CDR1 as ENHRY and CDR2 as SYGVKD. The CDR3 coding sequence is TGTGCCATCAGTAGGACAGGGACGAACACCGGGGAGCTGTTTTTT. It encodes CAISRTGTNTGELFF.

This clone occurred once. The chain links TRBV6-4 to TRBJ1-1, with 9 bases identical to TRBD1. Germline loops: CDR1 MRHNA, CDR2 SNTAGT. The CDR3 covers 15 residues. V gave up 4 bases and J gave up 4 bases; unmatched junction bases: 7. This chain's CDR3 is CASSAEQGASTEAFF. The DNA for the CDR3 is TGTGCCAGCAGTGCCGAACAGGGGGCGAGCACTGAAGCTTTCTTT.

The chain is built from TRBV19 and TRBJ1-2; 10 bases are shared with TRBD1. After removal of 3 bases from V and 8 bases from J, the junction contained 9 bases not matched to a gene. The CDR3 runs to 15 residues. Germline V lookup: CDR1 LNHDA, CDR2 SQIVND (reference sequence). The CDR3 sequence: CASSIGTGASVGYTF. CDR3 DNA sequence: TGTGCCAGTAGTATCGGGACAGGGGCCTCGGTGGGCTACACCTTC.